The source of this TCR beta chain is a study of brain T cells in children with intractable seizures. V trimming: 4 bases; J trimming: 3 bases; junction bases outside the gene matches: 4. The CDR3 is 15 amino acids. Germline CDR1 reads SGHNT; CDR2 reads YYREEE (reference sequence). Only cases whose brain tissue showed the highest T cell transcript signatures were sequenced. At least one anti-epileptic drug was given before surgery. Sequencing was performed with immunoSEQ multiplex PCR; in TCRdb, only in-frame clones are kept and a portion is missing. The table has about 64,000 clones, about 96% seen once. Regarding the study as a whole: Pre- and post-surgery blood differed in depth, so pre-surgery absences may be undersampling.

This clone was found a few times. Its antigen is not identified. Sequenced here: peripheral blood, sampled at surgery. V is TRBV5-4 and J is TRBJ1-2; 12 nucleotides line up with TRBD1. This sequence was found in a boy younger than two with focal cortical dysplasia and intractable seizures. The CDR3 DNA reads TGTGCCAGCAGCCCGGGACAGGGGGCGGACTATGGCTACACCTTC. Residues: CASSPGQGADYGYTF.